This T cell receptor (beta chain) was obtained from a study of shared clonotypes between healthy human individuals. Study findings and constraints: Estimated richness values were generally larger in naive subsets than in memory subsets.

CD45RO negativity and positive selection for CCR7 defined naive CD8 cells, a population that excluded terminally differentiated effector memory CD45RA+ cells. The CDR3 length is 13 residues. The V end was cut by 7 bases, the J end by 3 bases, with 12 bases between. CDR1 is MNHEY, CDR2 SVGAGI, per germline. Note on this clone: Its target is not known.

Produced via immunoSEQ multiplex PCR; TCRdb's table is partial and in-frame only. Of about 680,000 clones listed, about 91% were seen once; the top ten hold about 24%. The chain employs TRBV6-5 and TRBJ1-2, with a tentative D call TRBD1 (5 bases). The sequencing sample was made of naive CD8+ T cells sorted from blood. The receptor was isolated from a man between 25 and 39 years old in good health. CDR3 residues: CASTRGEHYGYTF. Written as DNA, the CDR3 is TGTGCCAGCACGAGAGGGGAGCACTATGGCTACACCTTC.